These 5 T cell receptor beta chains were sequenced from one sample in a study of cytomegalovirus exposure and HLA in healthy donors. Researchers ran the PCR with 60 Vbeta and 13 Jbeta primers. Here immunoSEQ multiplex PCR was the method, and the copy in TCRdb shows in-frame clones only, minus some. The sample has about 150,000 clones, about four fifths seen once. The material sequenced was PBMCs. These receptors all stem from a man in his thirties or forties in good health and CMV-seropositive.

This clone was detected only once. The rearrangement links TRBV19 to TRBJ2-7, with D possibly matching TRBD1 (6 bases). V lost 6 bases and J lost 2, with 14 bases in between. Germline lookup yields CDR1 LNHDA and CDR2 SQIVND (reference sequence). This CDR3 is 14 amino acids long. CDR3 protein: CASSRGPSPYEQYF. The CDR3 DNA reads as TGTGCCAGTAGCAGGGGACCCTCCCCCTACGAGCAGTACTTC.

The J gene is TRBJ2-5, the V gene TRBV5-4, with D perhaps matching TRBD2 (5 bases). V was cut by 0 bases and J by 12 bases, with 9 bases left in between. This CDR3 has 11 amino acids. Germline assignment: CDR1 SGHNT and CDR2 YYREEE (reference sequence). CDR3 protein: CASSLDGVEYF. The DNA for the CDR3 is TGTGCCAGCAGCTTGGACGGGGTGGAGTACTTC.

The genes are TRBV11-2 and TRBJ2-7; D is unclear. Per the germline V gene, CDR1 is SGHAT and CDR2 is FQNNGV. Trimming took 1 base from V and 4 from J, leaving 20 bases between them. This CDR3 has 17 residues. CDR3 sequence reads: CASSLAYSGRKPYEQYF. The CDR3 DNA reads TGTGCCAGCAGCTTAGCGTATTCAGGTCGAAAACCTTACGAGCAGTACTTC.

This chain uses TRBV4-3 with TRBJ2-3; D might be TRBD2 (6 bases). The CDR3 extends over 16 amino acids. CDR1 and CDR2 from the germline V gene are LGHNA and YSLEER. The ends were cut back, 4 bases at V and 0 bases at J, with 14 bases in the middle. CDR3 residues: CASSPRGGASTDTQYF. As DNA, the CDR3 is TGCGCCAGCAGCCCCCGTGGCGGGGCTAGCACAGATACGCAGTATTTT.

J is TRBJ2-4 and V is TRBV5-6, with 7 positions matching TRBD1. V lost 3 bases, J lost 0 bases, and 6 bases stayed unmatched. CDR1 is SGHDT and CDR2 is YYEEEE in the germline V gene. The CDR3 has 16 residues. The CDR3 reads CASSWGQHIAKNIQYF. For the CDR3, the DNA is TGTGCCAGCAGCTGGGGACAGCACATAGCCAAAAACATTCAGTACTTC.